The present entry profiles one T cell receptor beta chain with its context. Antigen unknown. Germline V gene sequence: CDR1 SGHTA, CDR2 FQGNSA. J was trimmed by 8 bases and V by 3 bases; bases with no gene match: 10. This CDR3 contains 15 residues. 60 Vbeta and 13 Jbeta primers were used in PCR. Per the original methods: It was a later analysis that counted about 80 million unique TCR beta chains, of which some 9.9 million were shared. Clones were read by immunoSEQ multiplex PCR, and TCRdb kept only the in-frame ones, dropping some. The DNA gave D and trimming, while V, J and clone size come from that table. The sample lists some 130,000 clones; about four fifths were seen once. The record originates from a study of cytomegalovirus exposure and HLA in healthy donors. Points from the study as a whole: Altogether, about 160 TCR beta chains were recorded as cytomegalovirus-associated. Testing in vitro showed a few CMV-associated chains specific for CMV antigens. One variant, a missense change in DCLRE1C, was linked in a later analysis to TCR beta V- and J-gene trimming.

The gene calls are TRBV7-2 and TRBJ2-5; 9 positions agree with TRBD1. The TCR comes from a man aged 25-40 years in good health and CMV-seronegative. Sequencing used PBMCs. The CDR3 DNA follows: TGTGCCAGCAGCTTGGGTCCTTTGGGACAGGGTACCCAGTACTTC. It is translated as CASSLGPLGQGTQYF.